This TCR beta chain was sequenced in a study of blood T cell repertoires in COVID-19. About the study: Spain, Italy and the United States supplied samples that represented acute and convalescent COVID-19.

Method: immunoSEQ multiplex PCR; TCRdb's copy keeps in-frame clones and lacks some. This sample has hundreds of thousands of clones, with 83% found just once. The receptor's source is a woman between 40 and 55 years old with active or convalescent COVID-19. Material for sequencing was peripheral blood.

The chain's CDR3 is CASGSPPGRGLLVANEKLFF. The DNA of the CDR3 is TGTGCTAGTGGTTCACCCCCGGGCAGGGGGCTTCTTGTGGCTAATGAAAAACTGTTTTTT. The chain recombines TRBV12-5 with TRBJ1-4, with TRBD1 identical over 8 bases. CDR1 is LGHNT and CDR2 is FRNRAP in the germline V gene. The V gene end was trimmed by 4 bases and the J gene end by 3 bases; junction bases not matched to a gene: 19. This CDR3 contains 20 residues.